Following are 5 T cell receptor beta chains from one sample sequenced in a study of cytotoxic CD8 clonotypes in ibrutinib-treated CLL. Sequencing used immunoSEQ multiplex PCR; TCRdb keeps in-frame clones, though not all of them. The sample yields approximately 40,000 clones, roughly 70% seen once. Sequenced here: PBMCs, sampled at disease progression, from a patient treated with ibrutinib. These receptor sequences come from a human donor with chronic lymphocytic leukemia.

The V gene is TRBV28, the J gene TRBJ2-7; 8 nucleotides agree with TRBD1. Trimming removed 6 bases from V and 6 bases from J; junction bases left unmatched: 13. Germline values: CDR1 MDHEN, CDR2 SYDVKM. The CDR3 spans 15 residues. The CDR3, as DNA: TGTGCCAGCAGGGGAACCGGGACAGGAATGGTCGAGCAGTACTTC. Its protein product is CASRGTGTGMVEQYF.

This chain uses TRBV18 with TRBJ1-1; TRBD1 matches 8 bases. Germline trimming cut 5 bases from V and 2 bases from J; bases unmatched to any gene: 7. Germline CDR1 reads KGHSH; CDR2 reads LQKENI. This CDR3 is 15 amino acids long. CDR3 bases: TGTGCCAGCTCAGGCGTGACAGGGGTAAACACTGAAGCTTTCTTT. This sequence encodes CASSGVTGVNTEAFF.

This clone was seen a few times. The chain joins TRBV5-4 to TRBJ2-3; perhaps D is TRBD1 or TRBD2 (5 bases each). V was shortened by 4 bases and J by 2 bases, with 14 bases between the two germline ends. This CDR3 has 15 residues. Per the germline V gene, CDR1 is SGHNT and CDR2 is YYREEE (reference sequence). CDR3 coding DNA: TGTGCCAGCAGCCTGGGACGGACCCCCACAGATACGCAGTATTTT. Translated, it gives CASSLGRTPTDTQYF.

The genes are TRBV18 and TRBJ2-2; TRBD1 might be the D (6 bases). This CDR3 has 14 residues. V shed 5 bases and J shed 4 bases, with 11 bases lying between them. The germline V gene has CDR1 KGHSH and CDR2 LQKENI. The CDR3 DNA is TGTGCCAGCTCAAACCGACAGGCCACCGGGGAGCTGTTTTTT. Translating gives CASSNRQATGELFF.

This CDR3 is CASSPFQGASGNTIYF. DNA for the CDR3: TGTGCCAGCTCACCCTTCCAGGGTGCGTCTGGAAACACCATATATTTT. V is TRBV18 and J is TRBJ1-3; perhaps TRBD1 as D (5 bases). The germline V gene encodes CDR1 KGHSH and CDR2 LQKENI. CDR3 size: 16 residues. The V end was cut by 3 bases, the J end by 1 base, with 13 bases between.